This paragraph covers one T cell receptor (beta chain) sequence. These data belong to a study of blood T cells in healthy people across ages. In the study overall: Capture by template switching was about one barcoded beta molecule per two T cells.

A second PCR, run for roughly 7 to 11 cycles, used a sample-barcoded 5' primer plus a J-beta primer mix. TCRdb reanalysed the 5' RACE reads using MiXCR and keeps one entry per CDR3 protein. The sample records about 1.5 million distinct CDR3 sequences, roughly 43% being singletons. CDR1 is MGHRA and CDR2 is YSYEKL in the germline V gene. This CDR3 region has 14 residues. V was pared by 1 base and J by 2 bases, with 6 bases between. The chain combines TRBV4-1 with TRBJ1-5; D not resolved. The TCR originated in a woman aged 18-35 years in good health. The sequenced sample was blood. The CDR3: CASSQVTRNQPQHF. The CDR3 DNA follows: TGCGCCAGCAGCCAAGTGACCCGCAATCAGCCCCAGCATTTT.